One and the same sample provided the 17 T cell receptor beta chains below, sequenced in a study of control samples from healthy donors and cancer patients. TCRdb keeps only in-frame clones here, not all; method: immunoSEQ multiplex PCR. The sample carries around 200,000 clones, 90% to 95% recorded once. Material for sequencing was blood. These receptors were collected from a man between 18 and 35 years old in good health.

The chain combines TRBV30 with TRBJ2-1; D tentatively reads TRBD1 or TRBD2 (6 bases each). Germline assignment: CDR1 GTSNPN and CDR2 SVGIG (reference sequence). The CDR3 runs 13 residues. The V end lost 0 bases, the J end lost 7 bases, and 10 bases lay between the germline ends. Here the CDR3 DNA reads TGTGCCTGGAGTGTACAAGGGGGGAATGAGCAGTTCTTC. It is translated as CAWSVQGGNEQFF.

The chain uses TRBV7-8 and TRBJ1-2; TRBD1 agrees at 7 bases. CDR3 length equals 13 residues. Germline CDR1 reads SGHVS; CDR2 reads FQNEAQ. J lost 4 bases, V lost 5 bases, and 4 bases had no gene match. The CDR3 loop reads CASSRGTVYGYTF. CDR3 bases: TGTGCCAGCAGCCGTGGGACAGTCTATGGCTACACCTTC.

The chain carries TRBV5-1 and TRBJ2-5, with D uncertain. Trimming shortened V by 0 bases and J by 8 bases, and 17 bases separated the two germline ends. Germline CDR1 and CDR2: SGHRS and YFSETQ. The CDR3 runs to 15 residues. The CDR3 sequence: CASSLVTAELSTQYF. For the CDR3, the DNA is TGCGCCAGCAGCTTGGTAACAGCCGAGCTAAGCACCCAGTACTTC.

Written as DNA, the CDR3 is TGTGCCAGCAGTGAAGGGGCGGGGCAGTACTTC. It yields the protein CASSEGAGQYF. The V gene is TRBV6-1, the J gene TRBJ2-7, with D possibly matching TRBD2 (5 bases). The CDR3 runs 11 residues. The germline CDR1 and CDR2 sequences are MNHNS and SASEGT. V was cut by 1 base and J by 9 bases, with 7 bases left in between.

J is TRBJ2-5 and V is TRBV18; 13 bases agree with TRBD2. This CDR3 comprises 15 residues. Germline trimming cut 5 bases from V and 3 bases from J; bases unmatched to any gene: 3. CDR1 is KGHSH and CDR2 is LQKENI in the germline V gene. As DNA, the CDR3 is TGTGCCAGCTCATCCGGGACTAGCGGGGAAGAGACCCAGTACTTC. Translation: CASSSGTSGEETQYF.

CDR3 amino acids: CASSPGGEQYF. The CDR3 nucleotides are TGTGCCAGCAGCCCCGGGGGGGAGCAGTACTTC. The rearrangement uses TRBV11-3 and TRBJ2-7; 7 positions agree with TRBD2. Germline V gene sequence: CDR1 SGHNT, CDR2 YENEEA. The CDR3 totals 11 residues. V was pared by 5 bases and J by 7 bases, with 2 bases of the junction left unmatched.

This chain connects TRBV19 to TRBJ1-4, with D possibly being TRBD1 (5 bases). The CDR3 runs 14 residues. The V and J ends lost 3 bases and 4 bases respectively, with 9 bases between them. The germline CDR1 and CDR2 sequences are LNHDA and SQIVND (reference sequence). The CDR3 nucleotides are TGTGCCAGTAGTATGAGACAGATTAATGAAAAACTGTTTTTT. Its translation: CASSMRQINEKLFF.

This chain joins TRBV7-3 and TRBJ2-7; 9 bases are shared with TRBD1. The germline V gene encodes CDR1 SGHTA and CDR2 FQGTGA. V was clipped by 4 bases and J by 7 bases; unmatched bases: 5. CDR3 length: 13 residues. The CDR3: CASSSQGAGEQYF. DNA of the CDR3: TGTGCCAGCAGCTCACAGGGGGCCGGGGAGCAGTACTTC.

The chain has TRBV7-9 and TRBJ1-2; D is possibly TRBD1 (5 bases). This CDR3 contains 13 residues. Trimming cost V 5 bases and J 1 base, with 8 bases left between them. Looked up from germline, CDR1 is SEHNR and CDR2 is FQNEAQ (reference sequence). Here the CDR3 reads CASSPDSNYGYTF. The CDR3 DNA is TGTGCCAGCAGCCCCGACAGTAACTATGGCTACACCTTC. Together with reference TRBV7-9 and TRBJ1-2, the CDR3 gives the full variable domain: DTGVSQNPRHKITKRGQNVTFRCDPISEHNRLYWYRQTLGQGPEFLTYFQNEAQLEKSRLLSDRFSAERPKGSFSTLEIQRTEQGDSAMYLCASSPDSNYGYTFGSGTRLTVV.

This clone was observed once. The gene calls are TRBV6-2 or TRBV6-3 and TRBJ2-2; TRBD2 aligns across 10 bases. Unmatched junction bases numbered 5, after V lost 6 bases and J lost 1 base. This CDR3 region has 16 residues. CDR1 is MNHEY, CDR2 SVGEGT, per germline. The CDR3 sequence: CASSQRLAGNTGELFF. The CDR3 nucleotides are TGTGCCAGCAGCCAGAGACTAGCGGGGAACACCGGGGAGCTGTTTTTT.

This chain uses TRBV19 with TRBJ2-7; 9 bases align to TRBD1. V lost 4 bases to trimming and J lost 3 bases; unmatched junction nucleotides: 16. Germline loops: CDR1 LNHDA, CDR2 SQIVND (reference sequence). This CDR3 region has 18 residues. The CDR3 region is CASSTKGTGGTPYYEQYF. The CDR3, as DNA: TGTGCCAGTAGTACCAAGGGAACAGGGGGCACGCCGTACTACGAGCAGTACTTC.

The chain combines TRBV4-2 with TRBJ2-3; 11 bases align to TRBD2. CDR1 is LGHNA, CDR2 YNFKEQ, per germline. The CDR3 extends over 16 amino acids. V lost 4 bases to trimming and J lost 5 bases; unmatched junction nucleotides: 8. The CDR3 coding sequence is TGTGCCAGCAGCCGCTCACTAGCGGGGGAGATAGATACGCAGTATTTT. Translating gives CASSRSLAGEIDTQYF.

This sequence joins TRBV18 and TRBJ1-5, with 8 bases matching TRBD1. V lost 4 bases, J lost 5 bases, and 7 bases stayed unmatched. This CDR3 region has 15 residues. CDR1 and CDR2 from the germline V gene are KGHSH and LQKENI. The CDR3 DNA sequence: TGTGCCAGCTCACGACAGGGGAATGGTGATCAGCCCCAGCATTTT. This sequence encodes CASSRQGNGDQPQHF. The full variable domain, completed using reference TRBV18 and TRBJ1-5, is NAGVMQNPRHLVRRRGQEARLRCSPMKGHSHVYWYRQLPEEGLKFMVYLQKENIIDESGMPKERFSAEFPKEGPSILRIQQVVRGDSAAYFCASSRQGNGDQPQHFGDGTRLSIL.

This rearrangement joins TRBV24-1 to TRBJ2-1; D unclear. V was trimmed by 4 bases and J by 2 bases, leaving 17 bases between them. This CDR3 region has 17 residues. CDR1 and CDR2 (germline): KGHDR, SFDVKD. This chain's CDR3 is CATSEPSPRLPYNEQFF. CDR3 DNA: TGTGCCACCAGTGAGCCGTCCCCGCGTTTGCCCTACAATGAGCAGTTCTTC.

The chain employs TRBV4-1 and TRBJ2-3; 9 bases map to TRBD1. The CDR3 has 18 amino acids. Trimming removed 0 bases from V and 2 bases from J; junction bases left unmatched: 9. In germline, CDR1 is MGHRA, CDR2 YSYEKL. CDR3 protein: CASSQDQVGTGFTDTQYF. The DNA of the CDR3 is TGCGCCAGCAGCCAAGATCAGGTCGGGACAGGGTTCACAGATACGCAGTATTTT.

The chain combines TRBV6-5 with TRBJ2-2; D is ambiguous. V gave up 6 bases and J gave up 7 bases, with 12 bases separating them. The CDR3 spans 13 residues. CDR1 is MNHEY, CDR2 SVGAGI, per germline. CDR3 region: CASSRSWNGELFF. The CDR3 DNA follows: TGTGCCAGCAGCCGCTCGTGGAACGGGGAGCTGTTTTTT.

This chain joins TRBV7-9 and TRBJ1-2; D is unresolved. CDR1 and CDR2 (germline): SEHNR, FQNEAQ (reference sequence). With 2 bases removed from V and 8 bases from J, the gap between germline ends came to 15 bases. The CDR3 extends over 14 amino acids. The CDR3 region has the DNA TGTGCCAGCAGCTTAAGGGAAGGCGGCTGGGGCTACACCTTC. Its protein is CASSLREGGWGYTF.